This T cell receptor (beta chain) was captured in a study of CD8 T cells in Susac syndrome. Overall study results and limits: Repertoires of Susac syndrome CD4+ T cells lacked clonal expansion.

Worth noting for this clonotype: What it binds is unknown.

The T cells that were sequenced for TCR beta were CD8+ and CD4+ cells from blood. An input of 0.5 to 1 ug of RNA was subjected to reverse transcription using random hexamers. A multiplex approach, immunoSEQ multiplex PCR, amplified TCR beta CDR3 across 54 Vbeta and 13 Jbeta. TCRdb called the immunoSEQ multiplex PCR reads again in MiXCR, with one record for every CDR3 protein. The sample includes some 170,000 distinct CDR3 sequences, about 95% seen only once; the top ten take around 0.094%. The source material was CD4+ T cells from PBMCs. The sequence derives from a human donor with Susac syndrome.

The CDR3 DNA sequence: TGCAGTGCTAGAGATAGGGCTAGGGGGGACTATGAGCAGTTCTTC. Translated, it gives CSARDRARGDYEQFF. The rearrangement uses TRBV20-1 and TRBJ2-1; D may be TRBD1 or TRBD2 (6 bases each). V was cut by 0 bases and J by 8 bases, with 17 bases left in between. The germline CDR1 and CDR2 sequences are DFQATT and SNEGSKA (reference sequence). This CDR3 is built from 15 residues.